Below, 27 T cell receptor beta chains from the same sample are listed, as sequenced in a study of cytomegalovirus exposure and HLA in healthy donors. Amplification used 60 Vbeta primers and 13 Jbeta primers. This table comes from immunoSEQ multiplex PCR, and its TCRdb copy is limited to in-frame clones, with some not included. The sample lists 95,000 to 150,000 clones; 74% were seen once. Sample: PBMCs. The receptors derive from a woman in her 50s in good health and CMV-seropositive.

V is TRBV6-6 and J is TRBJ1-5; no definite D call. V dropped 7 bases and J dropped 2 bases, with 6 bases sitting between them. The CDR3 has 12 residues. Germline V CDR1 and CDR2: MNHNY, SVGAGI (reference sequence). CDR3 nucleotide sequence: TGTGCCAGCACAGGTGGCAATCAGCCCCAGCATTTT. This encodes CASTGGNQPQHF.

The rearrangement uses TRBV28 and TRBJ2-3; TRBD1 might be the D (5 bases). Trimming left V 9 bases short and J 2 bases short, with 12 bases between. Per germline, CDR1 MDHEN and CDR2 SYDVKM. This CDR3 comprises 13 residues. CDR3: CASLQGNTDTQYF. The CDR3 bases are TGTGCCAGTCTTCAGGGTAACACAGATACGCAGTATTTT.

The CDR3 DNA is TGCAGCGTTGATTTCGGCAAAGGGGACGAGCAGTACTTC. Protein product: CSVDFGKGDEQYF. V is TRBV29-1 and J is TRBJ2-7, with D perhaps TRBD1 (5 bases). V gave up 3 bases and J gave up 5 bases, with 14 bases separating them. CDR1 SQVTM and CDR2 ANQGSEA come from the germline V gene. The CDR3 contains 13 residues.

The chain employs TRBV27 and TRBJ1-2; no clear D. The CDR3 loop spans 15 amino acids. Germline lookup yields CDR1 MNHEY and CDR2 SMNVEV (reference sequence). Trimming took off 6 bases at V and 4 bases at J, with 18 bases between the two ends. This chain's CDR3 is CASSRAGNPSYGYTF. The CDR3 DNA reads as TGTGCCAGCAGCCGGGCGGGGAATCCAAGCTATGGCTACACCTTC.

CDR3 sequence reads: CSVLYRYTDTQYF. CDR3 nucleotides: TGCAGCGTTTTGTACAGGTACACAGATACGCAGTATTTT. The chain employs TRBV29-1 and TRBJ2-3, with D possibly being TRBD1 (5 bases). V lost 5 bases and J 2 bases, leaving 11 bases between the germline ends. This CDR3 spans 13 amino acids. Germline V gene lookup returns CDR1 SQVTM and CDR2 ANQGSEA.

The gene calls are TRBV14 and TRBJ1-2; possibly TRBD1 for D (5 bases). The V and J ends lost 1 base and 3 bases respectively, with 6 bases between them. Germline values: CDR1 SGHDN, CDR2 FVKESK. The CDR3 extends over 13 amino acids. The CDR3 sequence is CASSQVGHYGYTF. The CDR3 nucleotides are TGTGCCAGCAGCCAAGTGGGGCACTATGGCTACACCTTC.

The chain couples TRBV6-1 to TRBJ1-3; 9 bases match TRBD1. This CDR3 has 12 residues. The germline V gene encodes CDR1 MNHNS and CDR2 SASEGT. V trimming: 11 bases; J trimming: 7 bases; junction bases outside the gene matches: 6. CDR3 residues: CAGQGTWNTIYF. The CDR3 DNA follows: TGTGCCGGACAGGGGACTTGGAACACCATATATTTT.

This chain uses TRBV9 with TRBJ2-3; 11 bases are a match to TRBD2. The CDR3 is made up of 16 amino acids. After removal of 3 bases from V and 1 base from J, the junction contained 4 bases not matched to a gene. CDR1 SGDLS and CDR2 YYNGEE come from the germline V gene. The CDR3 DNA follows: TGTGCCAGCAGCGGGGGGACTAGCGGACGCACAGATACGCAGTATTTT. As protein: CASSGGTSGRTDTQYF.

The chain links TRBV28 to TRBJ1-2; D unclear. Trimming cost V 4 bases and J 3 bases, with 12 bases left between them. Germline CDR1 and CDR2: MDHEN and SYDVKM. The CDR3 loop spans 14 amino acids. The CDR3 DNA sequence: TGTGCCAGCAGTTCTCTGGGCCAAGACTATGGCTACACCTTC. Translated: CASSSLGQDYGYTF.

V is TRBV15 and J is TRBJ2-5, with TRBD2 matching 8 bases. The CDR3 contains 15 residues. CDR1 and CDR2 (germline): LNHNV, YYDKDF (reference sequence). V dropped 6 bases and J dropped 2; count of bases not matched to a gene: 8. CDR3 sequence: CATRRGGGTQETQYF. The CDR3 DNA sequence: TGTGCCACCAGACGTGGCGGGGGGACTCAAGAGACCCAGTACTTC.

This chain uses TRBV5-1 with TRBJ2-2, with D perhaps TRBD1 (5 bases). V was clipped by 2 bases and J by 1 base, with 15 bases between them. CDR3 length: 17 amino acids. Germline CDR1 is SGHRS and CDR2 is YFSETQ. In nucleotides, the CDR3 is TGCGCCAGCAGCTTAGGCAGGGTCCCTTTGAACACCGGGGAGCTGTTTTTT. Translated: CASSLGRVPLNTGELFF.

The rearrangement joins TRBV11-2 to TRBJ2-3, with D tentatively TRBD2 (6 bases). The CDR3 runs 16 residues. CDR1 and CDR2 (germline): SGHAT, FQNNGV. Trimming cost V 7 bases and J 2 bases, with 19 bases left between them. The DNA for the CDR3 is TGTGCCAGCAACAAAGTCTTTGCGGGAAACACAGATACGCAGTATTTT. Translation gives CASNKVFAGNTDTQYF.

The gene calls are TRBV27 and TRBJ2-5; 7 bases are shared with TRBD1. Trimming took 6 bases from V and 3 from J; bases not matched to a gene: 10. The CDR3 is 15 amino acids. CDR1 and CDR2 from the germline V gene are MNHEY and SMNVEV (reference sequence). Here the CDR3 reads CASRKVGTVKETQYF. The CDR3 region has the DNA TGTGCCAGCAGGAAAGTCGGGACAGTAAAAGAGACCCAGTACTTC.

The CDR3 coding sequence is TGTGCCAGCAGTCCCCTAGCTAGCGGGGGGTCCTACTCCTACAATGAGCAGTTCTTC. Encoded protein: CASSPLASGGSYSYNEQFF. The V and J genes are TRBV27 and TRBJ2-1, with 11 bases fitting TRBD2. CDR1 is MNHEY, CDR2 SMNVEV, per germline (reference sequence). Losses at the gene ends were 5 bases for V and 0 bases for J; bases not matched to a gene: 12. This CDR3 contains 19 residues.

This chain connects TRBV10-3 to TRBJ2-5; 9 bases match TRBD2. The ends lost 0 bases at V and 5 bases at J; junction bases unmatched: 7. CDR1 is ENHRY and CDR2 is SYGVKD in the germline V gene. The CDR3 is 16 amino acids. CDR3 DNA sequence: TGTGCCATCAGTGAGTCGCCAGCGGGGGGTCTGGAGACCCAGTACTTC. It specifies CAISESPAGGLETQYF.

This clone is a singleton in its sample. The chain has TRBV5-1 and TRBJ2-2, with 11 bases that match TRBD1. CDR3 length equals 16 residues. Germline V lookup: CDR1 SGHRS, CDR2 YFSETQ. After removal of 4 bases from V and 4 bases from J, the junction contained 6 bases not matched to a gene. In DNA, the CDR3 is TGCGCCAGCAGCACGGACAGGGGGCTTAGCACCGGGGAGCTGTTTTTT. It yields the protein CASSTDRGLSTGELFF.

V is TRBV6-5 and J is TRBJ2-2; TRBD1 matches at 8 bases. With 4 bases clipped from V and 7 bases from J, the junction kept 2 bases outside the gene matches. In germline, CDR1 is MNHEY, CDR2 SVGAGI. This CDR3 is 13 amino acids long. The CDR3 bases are TGTGCCAGCAGTTCCGACAGGGGCGGGGAGCTGTTTTTT. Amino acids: CASSSDRGGELFF.

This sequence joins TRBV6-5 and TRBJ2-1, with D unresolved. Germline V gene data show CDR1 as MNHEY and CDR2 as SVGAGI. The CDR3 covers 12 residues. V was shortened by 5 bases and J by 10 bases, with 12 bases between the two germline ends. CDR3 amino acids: CASSALGWEQFF. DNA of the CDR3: TGTGCCAGCAGTGCCCTAGGCTGGGAGCAGTTCTTC.

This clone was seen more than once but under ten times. Here the CDR3 reads CASSRGQAGNQPQHF. CDR3 coding DNA: TGTGCCAGCTCACGGGGACAGGCTGGCAATCAGCCCCAGCATTTT. The chain recombines TRBV18 with TRBJ1-5; 8 nucleotides match TRBD1. After removal of 4 bases from V and 2 bases from J, the junction contained 4 bases not matched to a gene. The CDR3 is 15 amino acids. The V gene's germline CDR1 is KGHSH and CDR2 LQKENI.

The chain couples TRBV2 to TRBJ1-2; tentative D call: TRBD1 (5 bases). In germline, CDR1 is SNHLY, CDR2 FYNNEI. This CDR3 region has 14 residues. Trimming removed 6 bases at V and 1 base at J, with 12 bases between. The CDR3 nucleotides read TGTGCCAGCAGCGTCGACAGCTTTAACTATGGCTACACCTTC. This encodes CASSVDSFNYGYTF.

CDR3 sequence reads: CASSLGCPGQGTNTIYF. The DNA of the CDR3 is TGCGCCAGCAGCTTGGGCTGTCCGGGACAGGGTACGAACACCATATATTTT. The V call is TRBV5-1, the J call TRBJ1-3; 9 bases agree with TRBD1. The CDR3 spans 17 residues. CDR1 is SGHRS and CDR2 is YFSETQ in the germline V gene. The V segment lost 0 bases and the J segment 7 bases; nucleotides outside the gene matches: 11.

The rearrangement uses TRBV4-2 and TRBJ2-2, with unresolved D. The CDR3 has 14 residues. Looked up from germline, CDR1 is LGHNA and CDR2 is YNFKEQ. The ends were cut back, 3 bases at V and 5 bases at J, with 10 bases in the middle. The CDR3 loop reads CASSHPQSTGELFF. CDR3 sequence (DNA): TGTGCCAGCAGCCACCCTCAGTCAACCGGGGAGCTGTTTTTT.

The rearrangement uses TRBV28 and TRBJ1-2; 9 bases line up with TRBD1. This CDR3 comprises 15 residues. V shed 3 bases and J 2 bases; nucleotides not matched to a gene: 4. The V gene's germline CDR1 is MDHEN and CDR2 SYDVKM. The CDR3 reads CASSLSGTGNYGYTF. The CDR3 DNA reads TGTGCCAGCAGTTTGTCCGGGACAGGGAACTATGGCTACACCTTC.

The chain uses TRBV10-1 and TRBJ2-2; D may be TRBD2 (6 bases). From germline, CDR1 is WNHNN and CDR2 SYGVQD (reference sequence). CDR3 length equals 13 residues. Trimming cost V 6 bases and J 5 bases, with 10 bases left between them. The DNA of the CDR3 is TGCGCCAGCAGCACGGGACTTACCGGGGAGCTGTTTTTT. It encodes CASSTGLTGELFF.

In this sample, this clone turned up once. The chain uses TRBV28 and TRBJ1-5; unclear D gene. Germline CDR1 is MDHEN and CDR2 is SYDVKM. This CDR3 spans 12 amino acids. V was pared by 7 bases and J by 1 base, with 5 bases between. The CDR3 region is CASTGSNQPQHF. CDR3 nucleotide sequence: TGTGCCAGCACGGGGAGCAATCAGCCCCAGCATTTT.

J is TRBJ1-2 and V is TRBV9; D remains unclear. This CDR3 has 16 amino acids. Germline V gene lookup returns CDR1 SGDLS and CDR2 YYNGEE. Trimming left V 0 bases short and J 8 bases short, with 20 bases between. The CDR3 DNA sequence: TGTGCCAGCAGCGTAGACCCCCACGTCGGGAATCGAGGCTACACCTTC. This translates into CASSVDPHVGNRGYTF.

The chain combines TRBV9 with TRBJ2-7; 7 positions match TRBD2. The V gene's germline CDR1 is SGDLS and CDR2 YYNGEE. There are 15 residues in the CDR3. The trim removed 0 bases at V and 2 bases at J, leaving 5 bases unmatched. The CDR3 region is CASSVAGGMTYEQYF. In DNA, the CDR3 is TGTGCCAGCAGCGTAGCGGGAGGCATGACCTACGAGCAGTACTTC.